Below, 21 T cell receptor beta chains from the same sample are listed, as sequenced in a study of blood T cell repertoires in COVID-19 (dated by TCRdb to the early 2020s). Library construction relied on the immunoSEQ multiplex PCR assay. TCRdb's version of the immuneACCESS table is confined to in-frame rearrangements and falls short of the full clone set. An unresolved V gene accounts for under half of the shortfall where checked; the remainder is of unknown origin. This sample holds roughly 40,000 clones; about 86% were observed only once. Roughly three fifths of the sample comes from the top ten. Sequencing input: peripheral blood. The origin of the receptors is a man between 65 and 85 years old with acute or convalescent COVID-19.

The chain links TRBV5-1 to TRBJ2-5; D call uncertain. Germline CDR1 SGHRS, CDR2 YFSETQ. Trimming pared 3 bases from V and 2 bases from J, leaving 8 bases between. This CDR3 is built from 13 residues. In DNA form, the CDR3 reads TGCGCCAGCAGCTCTGCCACACAAGAGACCCAGTACTTC. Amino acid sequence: CASSSATQETQYF.

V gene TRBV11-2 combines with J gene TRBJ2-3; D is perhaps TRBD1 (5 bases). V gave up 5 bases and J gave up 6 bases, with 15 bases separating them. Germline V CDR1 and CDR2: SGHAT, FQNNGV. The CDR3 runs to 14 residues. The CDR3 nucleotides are TGTGCCAGCAGCGCTGCAGGGCCAAGGGATACGCAGTATTTT. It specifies CASSAAGPRDTQYF.

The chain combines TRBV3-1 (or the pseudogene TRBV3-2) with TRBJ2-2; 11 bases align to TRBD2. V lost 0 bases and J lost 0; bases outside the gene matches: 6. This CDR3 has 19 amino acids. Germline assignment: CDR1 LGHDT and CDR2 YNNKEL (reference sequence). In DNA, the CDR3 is TGTGCCAGCAGCCAAGAGAGTCTAGCGGGGGGCACGAACACCGGGGAGCTGTTTTTT. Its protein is CASSQESLAGGTNTGELFF.

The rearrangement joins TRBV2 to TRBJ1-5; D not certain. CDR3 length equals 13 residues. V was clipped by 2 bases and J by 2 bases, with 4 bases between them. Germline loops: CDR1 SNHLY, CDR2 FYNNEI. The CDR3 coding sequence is TGTGCCAGCAGTGAACTTGGCAATCAGCCCCAGCATTTT. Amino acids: CASSELGNQPQHF. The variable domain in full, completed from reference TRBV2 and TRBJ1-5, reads EPEVTQTPSHQVTQMGQEVILRCVPISNHLYFYWYRQILGQKVEFLVSFYNNEISEKSEIFDDQFSVERPDGSNFTLKIRSTKLEDSAMYFCASSELGNQPQHFGDGTRLSIL.

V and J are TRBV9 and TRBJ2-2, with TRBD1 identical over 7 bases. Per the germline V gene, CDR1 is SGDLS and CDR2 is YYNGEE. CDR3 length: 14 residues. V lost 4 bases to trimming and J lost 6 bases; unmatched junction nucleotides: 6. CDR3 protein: CASSPRQGAGELFF. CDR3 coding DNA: TGTGCCAGCAGCCCTAGACAGGGCGCCGGGGAGCTGTTTTTT.

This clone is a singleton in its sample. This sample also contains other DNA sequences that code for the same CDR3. The CDR3 coding sequence is TGTGCCAGCAGCTTGGGACTAGCGGGGAACACCGGGGAGCTGTTTTTT. This translates into CASSLGLAGNTGELFF. The chain uses TRBV5-5 and TRBJ2-2, with TRBD2 identical over 10 bases. CDR1 is SGHKS and CDR2 is YYEKEE in the germline V gene (reference sequence). The CDR3 loop spans 16 amino acids. The V and J ends lost 0 bases and 1 base, in that order; junction bases with no gene match: 0.

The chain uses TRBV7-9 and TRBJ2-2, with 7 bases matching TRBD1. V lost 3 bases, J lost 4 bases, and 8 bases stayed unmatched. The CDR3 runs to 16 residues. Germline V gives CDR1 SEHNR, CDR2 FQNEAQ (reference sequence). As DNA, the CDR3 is TGTGCCAGCAGCTTTAAAGACAGGGAGACCACCGGGGAGCTGTTTTTT. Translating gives CASSFKDRETTGELFF.

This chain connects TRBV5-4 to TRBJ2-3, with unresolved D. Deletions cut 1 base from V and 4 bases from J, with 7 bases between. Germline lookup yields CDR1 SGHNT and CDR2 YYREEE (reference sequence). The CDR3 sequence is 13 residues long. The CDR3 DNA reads TGTGCCAGCAGCTTGATGCGATCAGATACGCAGTATTTT. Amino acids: CASSLMRSDTQYF.

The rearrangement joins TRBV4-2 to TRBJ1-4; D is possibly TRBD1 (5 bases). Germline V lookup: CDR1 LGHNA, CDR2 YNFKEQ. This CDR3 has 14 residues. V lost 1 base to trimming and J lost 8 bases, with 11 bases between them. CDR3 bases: TGTGCCAGCAGCCAAGCTCAGGGTGGGGAAAAACTGTTTTTT. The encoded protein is CASSQAQGGEKLFF.

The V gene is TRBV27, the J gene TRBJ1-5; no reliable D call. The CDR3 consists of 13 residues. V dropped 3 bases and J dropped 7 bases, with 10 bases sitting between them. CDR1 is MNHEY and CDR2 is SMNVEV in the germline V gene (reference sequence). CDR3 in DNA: TGTGCCAGCAGTTTCGGGGTGAGACAGCCCCAGCATTTT. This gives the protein CASSFGVRQPQHF.

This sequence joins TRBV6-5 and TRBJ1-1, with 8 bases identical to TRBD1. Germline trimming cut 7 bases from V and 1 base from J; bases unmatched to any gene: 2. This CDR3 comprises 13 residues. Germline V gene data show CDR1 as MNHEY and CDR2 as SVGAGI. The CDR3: CASTDRANTEAFF. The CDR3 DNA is TGTGCCAGCACGGACAGGGCGAACACTGAAGCTTTCTTT.

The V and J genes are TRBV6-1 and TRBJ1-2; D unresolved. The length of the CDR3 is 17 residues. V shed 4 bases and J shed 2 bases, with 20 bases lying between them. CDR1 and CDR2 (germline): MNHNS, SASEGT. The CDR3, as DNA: TGTGCCAGCAGTGGCTCGACTTACTCGGAAGCCAACTATGGCTACACCTTC. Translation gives CASSGSTYSEANYGYTF.

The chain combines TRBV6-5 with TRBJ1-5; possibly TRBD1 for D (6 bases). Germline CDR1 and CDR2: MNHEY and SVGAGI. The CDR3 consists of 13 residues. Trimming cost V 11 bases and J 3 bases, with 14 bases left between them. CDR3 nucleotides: TGTGCCCACGCGGACAGCAACAATCAGCCCCAGCATTTT. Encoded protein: CAHADSNNQPQHF.

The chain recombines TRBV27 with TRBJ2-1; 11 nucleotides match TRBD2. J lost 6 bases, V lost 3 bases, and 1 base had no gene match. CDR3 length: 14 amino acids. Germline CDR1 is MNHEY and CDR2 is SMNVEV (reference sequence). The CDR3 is CASSFLAGGNEQFF. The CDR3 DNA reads TGTGCCAGCAGTTTCCTAGCGGGGGGCAATGAGCAGTTCTTC.

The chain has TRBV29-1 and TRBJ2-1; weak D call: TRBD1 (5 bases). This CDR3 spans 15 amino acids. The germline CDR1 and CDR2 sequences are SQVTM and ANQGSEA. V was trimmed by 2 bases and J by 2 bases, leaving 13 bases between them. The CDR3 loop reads CSVEWIVGAYNEQFF. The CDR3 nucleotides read TGCAGCGTTGAATGGATAGTAGGGGCCTACAATGAGCAGTTCTTC.

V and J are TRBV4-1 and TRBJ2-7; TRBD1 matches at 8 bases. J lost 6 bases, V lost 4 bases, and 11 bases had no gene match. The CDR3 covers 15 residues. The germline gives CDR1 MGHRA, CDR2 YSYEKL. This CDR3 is CASSLVSGGSGEQYF. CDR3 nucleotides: TGCGCCAGCAGCCTCGTGTCAGGGGGCTCGGGCGAGCAGTACTTC.

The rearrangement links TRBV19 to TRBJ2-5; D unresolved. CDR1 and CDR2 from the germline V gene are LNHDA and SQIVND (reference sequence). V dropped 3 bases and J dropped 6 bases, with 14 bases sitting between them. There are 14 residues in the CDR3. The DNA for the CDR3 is TGTGCCAGTAGTATTTACTCGTTGGAGCAGACCCAGTACTTC. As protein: CASSIYSLEQTQYF.

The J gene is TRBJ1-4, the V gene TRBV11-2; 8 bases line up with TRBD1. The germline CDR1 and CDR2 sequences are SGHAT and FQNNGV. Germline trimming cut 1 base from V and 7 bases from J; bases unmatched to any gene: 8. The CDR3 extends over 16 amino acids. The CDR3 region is CASSLAGGAGVEKLFF. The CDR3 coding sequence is TGTGCCAGCAGCTTAGCAGGGGGCGCAGGGGTTGAAAAACTGTTTTTT.

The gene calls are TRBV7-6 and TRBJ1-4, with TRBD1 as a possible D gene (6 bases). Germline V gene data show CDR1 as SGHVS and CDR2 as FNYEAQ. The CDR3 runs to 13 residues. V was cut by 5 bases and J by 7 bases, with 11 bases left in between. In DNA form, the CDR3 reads TGTGCCAGCAGCATACAGGGAAGTGAAAAACTGTTTTTT. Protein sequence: CASSIQGSEKLFF. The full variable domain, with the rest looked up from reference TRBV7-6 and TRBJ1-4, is GAGVSQSPRYKVTKRGQDVALRCDPISGHVSLYWYRQALGQGPEFLTYFNYEAQQDKSGLPNDRFSAERPEGSISTLTIQRTEQRDSAMYRCASSIQGSEKLFFGSGTQLSVL.

CDR3 sequence reads: CASSIINRAYEQYF. The CDR3 region has the DNA TGTGCCAGCAGTATAATCAACAGGGCCTACGAGCAGTACTTC. The chain is built from TRBV6-2 or TRBV6-3 and TRBJ2-7, with D maybe TRBD1 (6 bases). Germline loops: CDR1 MNHEY, CDR2 SVGEGT. Between the trimmed V and J ends, which lost 5 bases and 2 bases, there was a span of 13 bases. The CDR3 contains 14 residues.

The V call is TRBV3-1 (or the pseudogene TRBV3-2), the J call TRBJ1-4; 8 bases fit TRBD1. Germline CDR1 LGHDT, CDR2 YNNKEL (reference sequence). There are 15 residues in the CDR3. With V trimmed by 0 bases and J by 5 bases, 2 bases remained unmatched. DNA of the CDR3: TGTGCCAGCAGCCAAGAAGCAGGGGGCAATGAAAAACTGTTTTTT. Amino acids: CASSQEAGGNEKLFF.